The next 2 T cell receptor beta chains were all read from a single sample in a study of cytomegalovirus exposure and HLA in healthy donors. In the PCR, 60 Vbeta and 13 Jbeta primers were used. Sequencing was performed with immunoSEQ multiplex PCR; in TCRdb, only in-frame clones are kept and a portion is missing. The sample carries 85,000 to 130,000 clones, 71% recorded once. The sequenced sample was PBMCs. The receptors originated from a female donor in good health and CMV-seronegative.

The rearrangement links TRBV28 to TRBJ2-7; TRBD1 matches 9 bases. The CDR3 contains 15 residues. The J segment lost 2 bases and the V segment lost 2 bases, leaving 4 bases of the junction unmatched. Germline V gene data show CDR1 as MDHEN and CDR2 as SYDVKM. The CDR3 sequence: CASSLVGQGTYEQYF. The DNA of the CDR3 is TGTGCCAGCAGTTTAGTTGGACAGGGGACCTACGAGCAGTACTTC.

V gene TRBV11-3 combines with J gene TRBJ2-3, with TRBD2 identical over 7 bases. V lost 1 base, J lost 10 bases, and 2 bases stayed unmatched. Germline V lookup: CDR1 SGHNT, CDR2 YENEEA. The CDR3 runs to 12 residues. CDR3: CASSLGGSAQYF. The CDR3, as DNA: TGTGCCAGCAGCTTAGGCGGGAGTGCGCAGTATTTT.